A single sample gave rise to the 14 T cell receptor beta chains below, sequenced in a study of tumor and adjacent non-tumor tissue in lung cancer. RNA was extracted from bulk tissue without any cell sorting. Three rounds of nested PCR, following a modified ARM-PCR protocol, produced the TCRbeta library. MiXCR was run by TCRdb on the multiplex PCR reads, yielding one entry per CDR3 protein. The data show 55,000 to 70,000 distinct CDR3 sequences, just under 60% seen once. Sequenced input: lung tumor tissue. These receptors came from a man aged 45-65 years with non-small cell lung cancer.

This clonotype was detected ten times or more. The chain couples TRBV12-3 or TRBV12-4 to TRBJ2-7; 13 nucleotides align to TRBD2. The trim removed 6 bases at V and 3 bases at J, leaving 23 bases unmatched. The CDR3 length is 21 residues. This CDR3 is CASSRGLGTSGIQGEHYEQYF. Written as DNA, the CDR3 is TGTGCCAGCAGCAGGGGACTCGGGACTAGCGGGATCCAAGGTGAACACTACGAGCAGTACTTC.

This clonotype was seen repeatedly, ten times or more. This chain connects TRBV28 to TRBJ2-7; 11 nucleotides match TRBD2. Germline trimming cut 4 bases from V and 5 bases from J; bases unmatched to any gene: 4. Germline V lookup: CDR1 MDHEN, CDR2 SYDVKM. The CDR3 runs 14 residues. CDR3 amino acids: CASSSLAGVHEQYF. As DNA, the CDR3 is TGTGCCAGCAGTTCACTAGCGGGGGTCCACGAGCAGTACTTC.

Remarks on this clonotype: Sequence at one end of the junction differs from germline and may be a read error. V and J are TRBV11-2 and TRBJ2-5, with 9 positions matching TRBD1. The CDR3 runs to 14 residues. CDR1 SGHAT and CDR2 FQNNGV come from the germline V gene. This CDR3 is CASNPTGGRETQYF. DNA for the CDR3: TGTGCCAGCAACCCAACAGGGGGCAGGGAGACCCAGTACTTT. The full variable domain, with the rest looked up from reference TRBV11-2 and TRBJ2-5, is EAGVAQSPRYKIIEKRQSVAFWCNPISGHATLYWYQQILGQGPKLLIQFQNNGVVDDSQLPKDRFSAERLKGVDSTLKIQPAKLEDSAVYLCASNPTGGRETQYFGPGTRLLVL.

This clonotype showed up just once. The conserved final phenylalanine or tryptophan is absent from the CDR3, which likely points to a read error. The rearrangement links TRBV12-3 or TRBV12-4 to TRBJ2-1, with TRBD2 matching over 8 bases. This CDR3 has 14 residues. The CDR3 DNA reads TGTGCCAGCAGTTTCGGGAGGGGGTACATTGAGCAGTTCATC. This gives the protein CASSFGRGYIEQFI.

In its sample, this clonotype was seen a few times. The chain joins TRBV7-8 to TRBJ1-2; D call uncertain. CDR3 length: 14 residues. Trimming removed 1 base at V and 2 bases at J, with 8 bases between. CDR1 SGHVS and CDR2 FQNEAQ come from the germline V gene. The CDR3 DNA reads TGTGCCAGCAGCTTAGTAATGGGGAACTATGGCTACACCTTC. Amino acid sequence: CASSLVMGNYGYTF. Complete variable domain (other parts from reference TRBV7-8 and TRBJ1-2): GAGVSQSPRYKVAKRGQDVALRCDPISGHVSLFWYQQALGQGPEFLTYFQNEAQLDKSGLPSDRFFAERPEGSVSTLKIQRTQQEDSAVYLCASSLVMGNYGYTFGSGTRLTVV.

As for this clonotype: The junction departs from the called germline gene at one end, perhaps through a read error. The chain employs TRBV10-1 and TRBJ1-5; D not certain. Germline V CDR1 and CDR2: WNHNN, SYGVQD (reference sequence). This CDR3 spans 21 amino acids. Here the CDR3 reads CASSESWSSIGTYNSNQPQRF. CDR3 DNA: TGCGCCAGCAGTGAGTCTTGGTCTTCCATCGGAACATACAATAGCAATCAGCCCCAGCGATTT.

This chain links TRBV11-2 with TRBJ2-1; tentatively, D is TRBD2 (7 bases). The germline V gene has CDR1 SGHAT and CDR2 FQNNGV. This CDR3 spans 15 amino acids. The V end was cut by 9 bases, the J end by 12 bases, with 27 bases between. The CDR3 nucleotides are TGTGCCAGTAGCCCTTCTGGCGGGGGCGGTCATGGGCAGTTCTTC. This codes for CASSPSGGGGHGQFF.

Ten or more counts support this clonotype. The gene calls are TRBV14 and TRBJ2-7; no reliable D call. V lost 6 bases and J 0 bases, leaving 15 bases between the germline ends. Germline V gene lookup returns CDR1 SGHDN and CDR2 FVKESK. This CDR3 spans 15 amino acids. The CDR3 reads CASRQRSESSYEQYF. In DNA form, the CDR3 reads TGTGCCAGCAGGCAAAGGTCGGAAAGCTCCTACGAGCAGTACTTC.

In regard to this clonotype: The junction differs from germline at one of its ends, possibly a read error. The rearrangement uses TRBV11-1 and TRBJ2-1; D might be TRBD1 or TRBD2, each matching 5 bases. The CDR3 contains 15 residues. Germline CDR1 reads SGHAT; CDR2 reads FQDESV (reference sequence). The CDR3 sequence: CASILGTGHNNEQFF. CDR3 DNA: TGTGCCAGCATCTTAGGGACGGGGCATAACAATGAGCAGTTCTTC.

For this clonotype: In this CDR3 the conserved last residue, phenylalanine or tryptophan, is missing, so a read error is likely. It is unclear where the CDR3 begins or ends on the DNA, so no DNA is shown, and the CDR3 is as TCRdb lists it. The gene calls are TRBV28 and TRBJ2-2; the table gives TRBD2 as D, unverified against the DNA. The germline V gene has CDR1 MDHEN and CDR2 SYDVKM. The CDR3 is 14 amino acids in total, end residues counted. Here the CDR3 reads CASSRSGNTGGLLL.

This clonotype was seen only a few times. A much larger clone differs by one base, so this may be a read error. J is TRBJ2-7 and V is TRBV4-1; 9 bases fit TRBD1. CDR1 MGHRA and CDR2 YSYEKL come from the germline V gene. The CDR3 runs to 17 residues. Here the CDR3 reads CTSSRDYRDRDPYEQYF. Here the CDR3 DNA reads TGCACCAGCAGCCGGGACTACCGGGACAGGGATCCCTACGAGCAGTACTTC.

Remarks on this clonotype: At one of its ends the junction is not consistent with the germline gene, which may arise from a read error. CDR3 sequence (DNA): TGTGTCATCAGTCCCGCTTGGGGGGACATTCAGTACTTC. Protein: CVISPAWGDIQYF. The chain is built from TRBV10-3 and TRBJ2-4; tentative D call: TRBD2 (6 bases). CDR1 and CDR2 from the germline V gene are ENHRY and SYGVKD. The CDR3 contains 13 residues.

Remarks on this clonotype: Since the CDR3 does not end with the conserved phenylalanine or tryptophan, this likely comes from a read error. The CDR3 region has the DNA TGTGCCACCCGGGCAGAGGTGGTAAATTCACCACTCCACTAT. This codes for CATRAEVVNSPLHY. The chain links TRBV10-3 to TRBJ1-6; D is undetermined. Germline CDR1 reads ENHRY; CDR2 reads SYGVKD. The CDR3 has 14 amino acids.

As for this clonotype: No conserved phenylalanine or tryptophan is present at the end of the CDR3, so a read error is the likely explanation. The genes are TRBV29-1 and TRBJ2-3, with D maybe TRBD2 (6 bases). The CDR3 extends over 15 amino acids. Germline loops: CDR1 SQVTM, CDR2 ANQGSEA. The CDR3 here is CSAALTGTLTGTQYS. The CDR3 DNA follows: TGCAGCGCCGCGCTAACCGGGACTCTCACAGGTACGCAGTATTCT.